The TCR beta chain described here comes from a study of T cell responses to AZD1222 COVID-19 vaccine. Method: immunoSEQ multiplex PCR; TCRdb's copy keeps in-frame clones and lacks some. The table records approximately 110,000 clones, under 85% of them present only once. Germline CDR1 LGHDT, CDR2 YNNKEL (reference sequence). V lost 4 bases, J lost 8 bases, and 6 bases stayed unmatched. The CDR3 sequence is 13 residues long. Study-level results: It should be noted that donors were predominantly white British and more often female, and clonal diversity was possibly underestimated.

Regarding this clone: As yet, its antigen is unknown.

The input for sequencing was peripheral blood, taken on day 0 of AZD1222 vaccination. The rearrangement joins TRBV3-1 (or the pseudogene TRBV3-2) to TRBJ1-2, with 8 positions matching TRBD1. The sequence was obtained from an adult in good health. As DNA, the CDR3 is TGTGCCAGCAGCCTGGACAGGGTAGCGGGCTACACCTTC. Protein product: CASSLDRVAGYTF.